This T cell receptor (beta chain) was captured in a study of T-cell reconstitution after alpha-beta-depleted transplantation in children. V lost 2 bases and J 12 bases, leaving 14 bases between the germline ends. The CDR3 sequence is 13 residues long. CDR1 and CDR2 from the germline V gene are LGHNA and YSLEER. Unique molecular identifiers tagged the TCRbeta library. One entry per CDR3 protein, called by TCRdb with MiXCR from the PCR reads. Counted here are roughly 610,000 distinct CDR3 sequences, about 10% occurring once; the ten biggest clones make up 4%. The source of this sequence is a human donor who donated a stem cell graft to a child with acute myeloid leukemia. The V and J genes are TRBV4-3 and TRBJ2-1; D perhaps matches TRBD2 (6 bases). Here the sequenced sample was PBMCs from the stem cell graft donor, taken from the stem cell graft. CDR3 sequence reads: CASSQNMGTGQFF. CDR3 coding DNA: TGCGCCAGCAGCCAAAACATGGGGACTGGGCAGTTCTTC.